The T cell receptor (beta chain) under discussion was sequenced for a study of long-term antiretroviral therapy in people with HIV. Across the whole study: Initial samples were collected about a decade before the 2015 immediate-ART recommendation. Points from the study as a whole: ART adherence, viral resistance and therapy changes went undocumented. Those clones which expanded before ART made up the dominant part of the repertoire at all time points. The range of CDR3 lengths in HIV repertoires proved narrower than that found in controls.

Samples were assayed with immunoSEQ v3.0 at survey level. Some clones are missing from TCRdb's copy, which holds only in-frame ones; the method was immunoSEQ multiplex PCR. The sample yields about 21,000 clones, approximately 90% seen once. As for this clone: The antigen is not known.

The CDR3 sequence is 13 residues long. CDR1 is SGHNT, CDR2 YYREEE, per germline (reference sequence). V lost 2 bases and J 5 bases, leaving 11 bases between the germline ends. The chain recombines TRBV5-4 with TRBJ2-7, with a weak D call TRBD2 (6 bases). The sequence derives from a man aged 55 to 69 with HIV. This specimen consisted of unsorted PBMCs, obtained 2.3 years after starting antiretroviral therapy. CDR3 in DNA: TGTGCCAGCAGCTTAGCAGGAGGGAACGAGCAGTACTTC. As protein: CASSLAGGNEQYF.